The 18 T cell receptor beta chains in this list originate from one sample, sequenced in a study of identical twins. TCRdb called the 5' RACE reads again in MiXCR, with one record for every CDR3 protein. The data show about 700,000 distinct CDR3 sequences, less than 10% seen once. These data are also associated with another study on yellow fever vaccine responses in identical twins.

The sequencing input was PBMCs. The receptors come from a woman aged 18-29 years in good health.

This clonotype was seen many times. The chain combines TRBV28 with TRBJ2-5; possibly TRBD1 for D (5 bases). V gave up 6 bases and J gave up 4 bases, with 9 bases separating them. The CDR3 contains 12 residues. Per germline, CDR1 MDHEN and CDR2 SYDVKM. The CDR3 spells CASRSQGETQYF. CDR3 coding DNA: TGTGCCAGCAGATCCCAGGGAGAGACCCAGTACTTC.

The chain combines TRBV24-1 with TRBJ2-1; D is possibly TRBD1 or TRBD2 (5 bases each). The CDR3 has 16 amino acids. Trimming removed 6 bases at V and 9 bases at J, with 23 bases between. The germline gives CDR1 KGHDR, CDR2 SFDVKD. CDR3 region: CATSPPQARGRFEQFF. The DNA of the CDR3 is TGTGCCACCAGTCCTCCCCAGGCGAGGGGCAGGTTTGAGCAGTTCTTC.

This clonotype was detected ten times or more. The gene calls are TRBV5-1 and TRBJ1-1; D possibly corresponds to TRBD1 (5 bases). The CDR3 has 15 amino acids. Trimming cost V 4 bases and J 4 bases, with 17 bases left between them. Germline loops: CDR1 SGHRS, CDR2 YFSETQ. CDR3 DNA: TGCGCCAGCAGCCCGGGGACTTTTGGAATCACTGAAGCTTTCTTT. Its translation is CASSPGTFGITEAFF. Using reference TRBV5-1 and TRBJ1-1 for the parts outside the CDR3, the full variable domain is KAGVTQTPRYLIKTRGQQVTLSCSPISGHRSVSWYQQTPGQGLQFLFEYFSETQRNKGNFPGRFSGRQFSNSRSEMNVSTLELGDSALYLCASSPGTFGITEAFFGQGTRLTVV.

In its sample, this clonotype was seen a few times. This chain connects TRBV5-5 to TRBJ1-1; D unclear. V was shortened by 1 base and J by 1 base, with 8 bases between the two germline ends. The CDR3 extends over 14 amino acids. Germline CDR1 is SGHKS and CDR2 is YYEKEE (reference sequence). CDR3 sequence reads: CASSLYGGNTEAFF. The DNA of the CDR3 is TGTGCCAGCAGCTTGTATGGAGGGAACACTGAAGCTTTCTTT.

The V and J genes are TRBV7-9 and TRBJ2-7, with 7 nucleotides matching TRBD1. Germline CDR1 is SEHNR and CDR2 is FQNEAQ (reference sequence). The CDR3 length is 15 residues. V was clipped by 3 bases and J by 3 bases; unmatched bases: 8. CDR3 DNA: TGTGCCAGCAGCTTCGCGGACAGGAGGAACTACGAGCAGTACTTC. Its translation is CASSFADRRNYEQYF.

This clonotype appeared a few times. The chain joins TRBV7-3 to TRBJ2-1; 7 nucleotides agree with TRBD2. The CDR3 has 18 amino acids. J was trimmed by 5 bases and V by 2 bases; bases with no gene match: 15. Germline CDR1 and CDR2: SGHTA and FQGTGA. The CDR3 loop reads CASSLSGGGITRDNEQFF. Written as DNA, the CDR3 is TGTGCCAGCAGCTTATCGGGCGGGGGAATAACCCGGGACAATGAGCAGTTCTTC.

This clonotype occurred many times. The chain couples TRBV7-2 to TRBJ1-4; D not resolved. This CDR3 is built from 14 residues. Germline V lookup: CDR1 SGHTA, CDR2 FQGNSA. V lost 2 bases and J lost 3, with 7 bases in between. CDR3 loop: CASSLIVSNEKLFF. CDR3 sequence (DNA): TGTGCCAGCAGCTTAATTGTATCTAATGAAAAACTGTTTTTT.

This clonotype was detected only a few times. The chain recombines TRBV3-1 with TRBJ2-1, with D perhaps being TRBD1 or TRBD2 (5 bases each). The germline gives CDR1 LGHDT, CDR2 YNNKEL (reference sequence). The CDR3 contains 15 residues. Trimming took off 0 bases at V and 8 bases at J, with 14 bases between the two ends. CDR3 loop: CASSQEWAGRDEQFF. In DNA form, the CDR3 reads TGTGCCAGCAGCCAAGAATGGGCAGGGCGGGATGAGCAGTTCTTC.

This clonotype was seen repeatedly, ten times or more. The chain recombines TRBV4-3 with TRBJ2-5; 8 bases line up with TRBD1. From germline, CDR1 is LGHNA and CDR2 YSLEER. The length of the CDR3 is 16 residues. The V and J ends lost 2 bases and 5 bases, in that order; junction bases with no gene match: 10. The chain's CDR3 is CASSQSYGQGGETQYF. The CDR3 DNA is TGCGCCAGCAGCCAATCTTACGGACAGGGTGGGGAGACCCAGTACTTC.

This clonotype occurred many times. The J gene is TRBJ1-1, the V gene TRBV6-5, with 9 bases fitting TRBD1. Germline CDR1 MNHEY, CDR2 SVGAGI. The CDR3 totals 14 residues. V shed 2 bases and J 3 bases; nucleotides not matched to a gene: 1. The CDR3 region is CASSYRTGDTEAFF. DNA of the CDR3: TGTGCCAGCAGTTACCGGACAGGGGACACTGAAGCTTTCTTT.

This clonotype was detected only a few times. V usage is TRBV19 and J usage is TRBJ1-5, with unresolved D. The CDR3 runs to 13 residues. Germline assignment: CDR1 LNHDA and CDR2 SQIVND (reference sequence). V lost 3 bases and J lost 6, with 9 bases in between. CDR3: CASSIGWGQPQHF. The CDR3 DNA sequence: TGTGCCAGTAGTATTGGATGGGGTCAGCCCCAGCATTTT.

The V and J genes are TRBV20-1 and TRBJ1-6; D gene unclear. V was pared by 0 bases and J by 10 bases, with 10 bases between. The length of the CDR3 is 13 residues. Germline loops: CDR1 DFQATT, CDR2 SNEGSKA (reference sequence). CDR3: CSARDFSFSPLHF. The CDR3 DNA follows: TGCAGTGCTAGAGATTTTTCCTTCTCACCCCTCCACTTT.

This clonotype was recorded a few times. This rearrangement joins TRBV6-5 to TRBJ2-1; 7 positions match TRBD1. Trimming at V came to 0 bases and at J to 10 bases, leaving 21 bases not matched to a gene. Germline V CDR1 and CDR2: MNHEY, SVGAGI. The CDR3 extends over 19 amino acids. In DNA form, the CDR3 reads TGTGCCAGCAGTTACTCGAATTTAGGTGCCGGACAGGCACATTGGGAGCAGTTCTTC. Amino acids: CASSYSNLGAGQAHWEQFF.

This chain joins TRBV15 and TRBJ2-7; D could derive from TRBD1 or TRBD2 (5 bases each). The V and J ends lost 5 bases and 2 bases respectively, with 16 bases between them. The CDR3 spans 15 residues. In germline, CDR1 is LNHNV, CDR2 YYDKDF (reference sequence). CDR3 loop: CATSCRDGYTYEQYF. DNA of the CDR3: TGTGCCACCAGCTGCAGGGACGGATACACCTACGAGCAGTACTTC. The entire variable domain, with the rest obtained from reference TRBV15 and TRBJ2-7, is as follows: DAMVIQNPRYQVTQFGKPVTLSCSQTLNHNVMYWYQQKSSQAPKLLFHYYDKDFNNEADTPDNFQSRRPNTSFCFLDIRSPGLGDTAMYLCATSCRDGYTYEQYFGPGTRLTVT.

The CDR3 loop reads CASSAGQFSNQPQHF. CDR3 nucleotide sequence: TGTGCCAGCAGCGCGGGACAGTTTAGCAATCAGCCCCAGCATTTT. The chain couples TRBV5-6 to TRBJ1-5; 7 bases match TRBD1. The CDR3 has 15 amino acids. The J segment lost 0 bases and the V segment lost 4 bases, leaving 4 bases of the junction unmatched. The germline CDR1 and CDR2 sequences are SGHDT and YYEEEE. The full variable domain, with the rest looked up from reference TRBV5-6 and TRBJ1-5, is DAGVTQSPTHLIKTRGQQVTLRCSPKSGHDTVSWYQQALGQGPQFIFQYYEEEERQRGNFPDRFSGHQFPNYSSELNVNALLLGDSALYLCASSAGQFSNQPQHFGDGTRLSIL.

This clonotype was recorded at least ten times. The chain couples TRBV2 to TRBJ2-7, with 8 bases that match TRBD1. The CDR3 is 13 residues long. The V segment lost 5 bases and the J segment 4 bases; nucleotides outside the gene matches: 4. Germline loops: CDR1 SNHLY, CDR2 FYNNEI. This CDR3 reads CASSSTGGYEQYF. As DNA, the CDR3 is TGTGCCAGCAGTTCCACAGGGGGATACGAGCAGTACTTC.

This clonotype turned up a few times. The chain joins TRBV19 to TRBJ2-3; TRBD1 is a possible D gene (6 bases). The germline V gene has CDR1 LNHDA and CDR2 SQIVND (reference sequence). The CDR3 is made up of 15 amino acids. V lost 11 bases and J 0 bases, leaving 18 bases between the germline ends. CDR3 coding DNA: TGTGCCGCGACCCTTGGAACAGGGAGCACAGATACGCAGTATTTT. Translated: CAATLGTGSTDTQYF.

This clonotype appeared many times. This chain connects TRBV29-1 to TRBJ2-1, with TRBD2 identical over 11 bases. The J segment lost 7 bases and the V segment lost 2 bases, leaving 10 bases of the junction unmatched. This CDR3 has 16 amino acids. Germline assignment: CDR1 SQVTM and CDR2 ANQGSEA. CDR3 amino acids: CSVERLAGLVRNEQFF. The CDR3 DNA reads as TGCAGCGTTGAAAGACTAGCGGGACTAGTTAGGAATGAGCAGTTCTTC.